The source of this T cell receptor (beta chain) is a study of beta chain features in type 1 diabetes. Trimming pared 0 bases from V and 7 bases from J, leaving 6 bases between. This CDR3 is 11 amino acids long. Per germline, CDR1 GTSNPN and CDR2 SVGIG (reference sequence). The purity of all sorted populations exceeded 95%. With regard to this clone: Different DNA sequences within this sample yield the same CDR3.

The authors reverse transcribed all of the isolated RNA, so sequencing captured expressed TCRB transcripts. Naive, central memory and regulatory T cell samples averaged approximately 3.6 million immunoSEQ reads each. Data came from immunoSEQ multiplex PCR; TCRdb stores just in-frame clones and leaves some out. This table has 350,000 or so clones, around 20% appearing once. V is TRBV30 and J is TRBJ1-1; tentative D call: TRBD1 (5 bases). Material: naive CD4+ T cells from blood. The source of this sequence is a woman between 18 and 30 years old in good health. CDR3 region: CAWSVGGEAFF. Here the CDR3 DNA reads TGTGCCTGGAGTGTGGGGGGTGAAGCTTTCTTT.